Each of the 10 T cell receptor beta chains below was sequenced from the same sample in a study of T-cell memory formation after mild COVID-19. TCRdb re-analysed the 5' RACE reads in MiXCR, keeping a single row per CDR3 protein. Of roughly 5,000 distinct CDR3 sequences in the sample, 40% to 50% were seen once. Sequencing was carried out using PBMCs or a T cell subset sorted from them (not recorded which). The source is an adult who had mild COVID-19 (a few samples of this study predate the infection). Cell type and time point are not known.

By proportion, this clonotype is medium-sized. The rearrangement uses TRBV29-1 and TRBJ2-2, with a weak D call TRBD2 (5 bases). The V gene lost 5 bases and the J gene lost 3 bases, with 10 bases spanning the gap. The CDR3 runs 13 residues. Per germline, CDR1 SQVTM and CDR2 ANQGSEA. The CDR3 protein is CSVSGVDTGELFF. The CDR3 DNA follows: TGCAGCGTTTCCGGGGTAGACACCGGGGAGCTGTTTTTT.

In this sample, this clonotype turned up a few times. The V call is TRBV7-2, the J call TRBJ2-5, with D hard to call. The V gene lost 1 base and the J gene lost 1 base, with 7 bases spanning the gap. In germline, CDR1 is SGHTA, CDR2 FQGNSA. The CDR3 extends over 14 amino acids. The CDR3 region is CASSLGGSQETQYF. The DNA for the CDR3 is TGTGCCAGCAGCTTAGGAGGAAGCCAAGAGACCCAGTACTTC.

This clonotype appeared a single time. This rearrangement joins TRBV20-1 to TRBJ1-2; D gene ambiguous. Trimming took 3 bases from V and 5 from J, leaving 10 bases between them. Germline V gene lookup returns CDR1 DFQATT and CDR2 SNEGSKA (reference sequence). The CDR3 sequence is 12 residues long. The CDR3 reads CSASRPPYGYTF. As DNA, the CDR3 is TGCAGTGCTAGCAGGCCCCCATATGGCTACACCTTC.

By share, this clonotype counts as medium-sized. The CDR3 loop is CASSKDPGPYNEQFF. CDR3 in DNA: TGTGCCAGCAGCAAAGACCCCGGCCCCTACAATGAGCAGTTCTTC. V usage is TRBV21-1 and J usage is TRBJ2-1. TRBV21-1 counts as a pseudogene. CDR3 length equals 15 residues.

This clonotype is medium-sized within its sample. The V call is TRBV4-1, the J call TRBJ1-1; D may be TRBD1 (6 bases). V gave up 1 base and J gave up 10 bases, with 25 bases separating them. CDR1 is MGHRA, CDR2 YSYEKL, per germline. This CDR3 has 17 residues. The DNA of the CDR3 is TGCGCCAGCAGCCAAGGCTTGGACCTGGGGGGCAGGGCAGGAGCTTTCTTT. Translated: CASSQGLDLGGRAGAFF.

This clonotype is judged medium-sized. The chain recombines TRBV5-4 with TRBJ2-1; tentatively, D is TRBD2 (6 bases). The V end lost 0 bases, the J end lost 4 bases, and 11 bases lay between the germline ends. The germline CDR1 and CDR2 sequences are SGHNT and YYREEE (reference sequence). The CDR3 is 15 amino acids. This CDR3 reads CASSLDGTSYNEQFF. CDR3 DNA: TGTGCCAGCAGCTTGGATGGGACTTCGTACAATGAGCAGTTCTTC.

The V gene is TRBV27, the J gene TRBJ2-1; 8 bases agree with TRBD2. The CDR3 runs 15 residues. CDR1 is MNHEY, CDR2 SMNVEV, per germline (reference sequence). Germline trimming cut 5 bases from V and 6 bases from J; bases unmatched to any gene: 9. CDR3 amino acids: CASSLSGGPANEQFF. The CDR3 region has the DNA TGTGCCAGCAGTCTAAGCGGGGGCCCAGCCAATGAGCAGTTCTTC.

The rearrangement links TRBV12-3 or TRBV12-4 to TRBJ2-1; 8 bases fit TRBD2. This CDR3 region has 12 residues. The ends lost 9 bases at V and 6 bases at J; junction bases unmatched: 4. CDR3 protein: CASRTSPNEQFF. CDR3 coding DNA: TGTGCCAGTCGGACTAGCCCCAATGAGCAGTTCTTC.

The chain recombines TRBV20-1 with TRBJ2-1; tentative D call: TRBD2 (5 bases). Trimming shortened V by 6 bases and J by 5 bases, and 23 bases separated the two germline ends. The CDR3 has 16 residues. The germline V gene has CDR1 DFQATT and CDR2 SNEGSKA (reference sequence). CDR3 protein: CSAVACCGSPNNEQFF. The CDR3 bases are TGCAGTGCCGTGGCATGCTGCGGGTCACCAAACAATGAGCAGTTCTTC.

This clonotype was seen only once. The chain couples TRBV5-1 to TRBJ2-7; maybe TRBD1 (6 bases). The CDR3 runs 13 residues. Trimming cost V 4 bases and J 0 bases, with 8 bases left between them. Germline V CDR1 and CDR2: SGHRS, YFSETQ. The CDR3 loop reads CASSGQSSYEQYF. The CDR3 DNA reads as TGCGCCAGCAGCGGACAGAGCTCCTACGAGCAGTACTTC.